The 23 T cell receptor beta chains listed next were all sequenced from one sample in a study of CD8 T cells in ankylosing spondylitis. TCRdb reprocessed the 5' RACE reads with MiXCR, giving one entry per CDR3 protein. Of 150,000 to 200,000 distinct CDR3 sequences in the sample, roughly 12% were seen once. The source material was blood, either unsorted or a sorted T cell fraction (not recorded which). These receptors originate from a male donor with ankylosing spondylitis or in good health (not recorded which).

This clonotype occurred a few times. The chain links TRBV20-1 to TRBJ1-1, with D uncertain. Germline V CDR1 and CDR2: DFQATT, SNEGSKA (reference sequence). The V end lost 3 bases, the J end lost 0 bases, and 8 bases lay between the germline ends. The CDR3 has 13 amino acids. DNA for the CDR3: TGCAGTGCTAGGAGGATGCTGAACACTGAAGCTTTCTTT. Its protein is CSARRMLNTEAFF.

This CDR3 is CASSPLRGDGELFF. The CDR3 coding sequence is TGTGCCAGCAGTCCATTGAGGGGGGACGGGGAGCTGTTTTTT. The rearrangement links TRBV2 to TRBJ2-2, with D perhaps assigned TRBD1 or TRBD2 (6 bases each). The ends were cut back, 5 bases at V and 7 bases at J, with 14 bases in the middle. The CDR3 sequence is 14 residues long. Germline loops: CDR1 SNHLY, CDR2 FYNNEI. The entire variable domain, with the rest obtained from reference TRBV2 and TRBJ2-2, is as follows: EPEVTQTPSHQVTQMGQEVILRCVPISNHLYFYWYRQILGQKVEFLVSFYNNEISEKSEIFDDQFSVERPDGSNFTLKIRSTKLEDSAMYFCASSPLRGDGELFFGEGSRLTVL.

This clonotype occurred many times. CDR3 nucleotides: TGCGCCAGCAGCTTGAGCGGGGGGGCCTTCAATGAGCAGTTCTTC. The encoded protein is CASSLSGGAFNEQFF. The chain joins TRBV5-1 to TRBJ2-1, with 10 bases identical to TRBD2. The J segment lost 6 bases and the V segment lost 1 base, leaving 4 bases of the junction unmatched. Germline V gene data show CDR1 as SGHRS and CDR2 as YFSETQ. The length of the CDR3 is 15 residues.

The J gene is TRBJ2-7, the V gene TRBV9, with D perhaps being TRBD1 or TRBD2 (5 bases each). Trimming pared 0 bases from V and 5 bases from J, leaving 18 bases between. CDR1 SGDLS and CDR2 YYNGEE come from the germline V gene. The CDR3 runs to 16 residues. The CDR3 loop is CASSVEGVRGLDEQYF. Here the CDR3 DNA reads TGTGCCAGCAGCGTAGAAGGTGTGAGGGGTTTGGACGAGCAGTACTTC.

This clonotype came up many times. J is TRBJ2-1 and V is TRBV9; D not resolved. From germline, CDR1 is SGDLS and CDR2 YYNGEE. The ends were cut back, 0 bases at V and 4 bases at J, with 11 bases in the middle. The CDR3 sequence is 15 residues long. The chain's CDR3 is CASSVDGAVYNEQFF. The CDR3, as DNA: TGTGCCAGCAGCGTAGACGGTGCGGTTTACAATGAGCAGTTCTTC.

This clonotype has ten or more counts. The chain's CDR3 is CSARDPSGRSDDTQYF. The CDR3 coding sequence is TGCAGTGCTAGAGATCCTAGCGGGAGGAGTGACGATACGCAGTATTTT. The chain couples TRBV20-1 to TRBJ2-3; 11 bases agree with TRBD2. The germline V gene encodes CDR1 DFQATT and CDR2 SNEGSKA (reference sequence). The V segment lost 0 bases and the J segment 6 bases; nucleotides outside the gene matches: 8. The CDR3 sequence is 16 residues long.

In its sample, this clonotype was seen many times. This chain links TRBV5-1 with TRBJ2-6, with TRBD2 matching 9 bases. The trim removed 2 bases at V and 2 bases at J, leaving 2 bases unmatched. This CDR3 comprises 16 residues. Germline CDR1 and CDR2: SGHRS and YFSETQ. This CDR3 is CASSFSGSTGANVLTF. CDR3 bases: TGCGCCAGCAGCTTTAGCGGGAGTACTGGGGCCAACGTCCTGACTTTC.

This clonotype was picked up a small number of times. The V and J genes are TRBV11-2 and TRBJ1-2; D is unresolved. Per germline, CDR1 SGHAT and CDR2 FQNNGV. V shed 2 bases and J shed 6 bases, with 16 bases lying between them. This CDR3 region has 15 residues. The CDR3 DNA reads TGTGCCAGCAGCTTAAATAGATTAAGCACGCATGGCTACACCTTC. Translating gives CASSLNRLSTHGYTF.

This sequence joins TRBV14 and TRBJ2-5; a weak D match, TRBD1 (5 bases). CDR3 length: 14 amino acids. The ends were cut back, 0 bases at V and 6 bases at J, with 11 bases in the middle. Germline CDR1 reads SGHDN; CDR2 reads FVKESK. DNA of the CDR3: TGTGCCAGCAGCCAAGATTTAAGGGGTCAGACCCAGTACTTC. It is translated as CASSQDLRGQTQYF.

This clonotype occurred many times. Written as DNA, the CDR3 is TGTGCCAGCAGCTCCCGGGGGGGGCGGAAGACAGATACGCAGTATTTT. Protein: CASSSRGGRKTDTQYF. The J gene is TRBJ2-3, the V gene TRBV3-1; 8 bases match TRBD2. CDR1 and CDR2 from the germline V gene are LGHDT and YNNKEL (reference sequence). This CDR3 has 16 amino acids. V was pared by 5 bases and J by 3 bases, with 10 bases of the junction left unmatched.

The table lists this clonotype with a few counts. V and J are TRBV4-3 and TRBJ2-2, with D hard to call. The CDR3 loop spans 15 amino acids. The germline V and J ends were trimmed by 4 bases and 0 bases, with 9 bases remaining between them. Germline loops: CDR1 LGHNA, CDR2 YSLEER. CDR3 sequence: CASSPRAANTGELFF. The CDR3 DNA is TGCGCCAGCAGCCCACGGGCCGCGAACACCGGGGAGCTGTTTTTT.

This clonotype was seen ten or more times. The genes are TRBV5-1 and TRBJ2-2, with D possibly TRBD1 on 5 matching bases. This CDR3 contains 15 residues. Trimming removed 0 bases from V and 1 base from J, with 7 bases in between. Germline CDR1 is SGHRS and CDR2 is YFSETQ. The chain's CDR3 is CASSLGQKNTGELFF. CDR3 sequence (DNA): TGCGCCAGCAGCTTGGGACAGAAGAACACCGGGGAGCTGTTTTTT.

The table lists this clonotype with many counts. The chain has TRBV5-1 and TRBJ2-5, with 10 bases that match TRBD2. Trimming removed 1 base from V and 2 bases from J; junction bases left unmatched: 8. Germline values: CDR1 SGHRS, CDR2 YFSETQ. The length of the CDR3 is 17 residues. CDR3 loop: CASSLFGSGGRQETQYF. For the CDR3, the DNA is TGCGCCAGCAGCTTGTTTGGTAGCGGGGGGAGACAAGAGACCCAGTACTTC.

This clonotype was recorded many times. The chain couples TRBV7-9 to TRBJ2-7; TRBD2 agrees at 9 bases. Germline values: CDR1 SEHNR, CDR2 FQNEAQ (reference sequence). The CDR3 sequence is 15 residues long. V shed 1 base, J shed 3 bases, and the junction held 4 bases outside the gene matches. CDR3 loop: CASSLGLAGVYEQYF. DNA for the CDR3: TGTGCCAGCAGCTTAGGGTTAGCGGGAGTCTACGAGCAGTACTTC.

This clonotype was seen ten or more times. This sequence joins TRBV5-1 and TRBJ2-1; 8 bases align to TRBD1. Germline V gives CDR1 SGHRS, CDR2 YFSETQ. Losses at the gene ends were 3 bases for V and 5 bases for J; bases not matched to a gene: 1. The CDR3 loop spans 13 amino acids. In nucleotides, the CDR3 is TGCGCCAGCAGCTGGGACAGGAACAATGAGCAGTTCTTC. Translating gives CASSWDRNNEQFF.

This clonotype was observed at least ten times. V is TRBV28 and J is TRBJ2-2, with 7 nucleotides matching TRBD2. CDR1 MDHEN and CDR2 SYDVKM come from the germline V gene. V trimming: 3 bases; J trimming: 1 base; junction bases outside the gene matches: 8. CDR3 length: 17 amino acids. The DNA for the CDR3 is TGTGCCAGCAGTTTTCTCAGGGCTAGCGGGAACACCGGGGAGCTGTTTTTT. Its protein product is CASSFLRASGNTGELFF.

This clonotype appeared many times. The V call is TRBV14, the J call TRBJ1-4; D is unresolved. This CDR3 spans 13 amino acids. The V end lost 0 bases, the J end lost 12 bases, and 11 bases lay between the germline ends. The germline gives CDR1 SGHDN, CDR2 FVKESK. As DNA, the CDR3 is TGTGCCAGCAGCCAAGATCTAATGGGAGAACTGTTTTTT. Translating gives CASSQDLMGELFF.

This clonotype was found many times. The chain joins TRBV24-1 to TRBJ2-3; TRBD2 matches 12 bases. This CDR3 has 16 amino acids. The ends lost 6 bases at V and 5 bases at J; junction bases unmatched: 8. The germline V gene encodes CDR1 KGHDR and CDR2 SFDVKD. In DNA form, the CDR3 reads TGTGCCACCAGTCATACGGGACTAGCGGGTGGAGATACGCAGTATTTT. This sequence encodes CATSHTGLAGGDTQYF.

This clonotype was detected many times. V usage is TRBV29-1 and J usage is TRBJ2-3; D remains ambiguous. The V gene lost 5 bases and the J gene lost 3 bases, with 6 bases spanning the gap. CDR1 is SQVTM and CDR2 is ANQGSEA in the germline V gene. The CDR3 covers 11 residues. CDR3 coding DNA: TGCAGCGTTTTTCGGACAGATACGCAGTATTTT. Protein sequence: CSVFRTDTQYF.

This clonotype was detected ten times or more. The chain employs TRBV3-1 and TRBJ1-1, with unresolved D. CDR1 and CDR2 from the germline V gene are LGHDT and YNNKEL (reference sequence). The CDR3 has 15 amino acids. V was clipped by 1 base and J by 2 bases, with 11 bases between them. CDR3 coding DNA: TGTGCCAGCAGCCAAGTCGGGCTACCAAACACTGAAGCTTTCTTT. Its protein product is CASSQVGLPNTEAFF.

This clonotype was counted ten times or more. This chain links TRBV5-1 with TRBJ2-3; no clear D. Trimming left V 4 bases short and J 4 bases short, with 10 bases between. CDR3 length equals 13 residues. The germline V gene has CDR1 SGHRS and CDR2 YFSETQ. The CDR3 DNA sequence: TGCGCCAGCAGCCCCGGACCGTCAGATACGCAGTATTTT. It yields the protein CASSPGPSDTQYF.

There are many counts of this clonotype. The chain carries TRBV5-6 and TRBJ2-7; 10 positions match TRBD2. With 1 base clipped from V and 0 bases from J, the junction kept 4 bases outside the gene matches. There are 16 residues in the CDR3. In germline, CDR1 is SGHDT, CDR2 YYEEEE. The DNA for the CDR3 is TGTGCCAGCAGCTTGCCTAGCGGGAGACACTCCTACGAGCAGTACTTC. Amino acids: CASSLPSGRHSYEQYF. The variable domain in full, completed from reference TRBV5-6 and TRBJ2-7, reads DAGVTQSPTHLIKTRGQQVTLRCSPKSGHDTVSWYQQALGQGPQFIFQYYEEEERQRGNFPDRFSGHQFPNYSSELNVNALLLGDSALYLCASSLPSGRHSYEQYFGPGTRLTVT.

This clonotype was seen many times. The chain recombines TRBV5-1 with TRBJ1-1; D gene uncertain. Germline values: CDR1 SGHRS, CDR2 YFSETQ. The CDR3 sequence is 15 residues long. Trimming cost V 4 bases and J 7 bases, with 20 bases left between them. As DNA, the CDR3 is TGCGCCAGCAGCGTTTCCGGGTCGACGAATTTTGAAGCTTTCTTT. This gives the protein CASSVSGSTNFEAFF.